What follows describes a single T cell receptor beta chain. Its target is not known. Terminally differentiated effector memory CD45RA+ cells were left out of the naive CD8 fraction, which was CD45RO-negative and positively selected for CCR7. Evenly divided among several immunoSEQ plates was the genomic DNA of each subset. The protocol was immunoSEQ multiplex PCR, while the TCRdb copy is restricted to in-frame clones and leaves out a portion. This sample has around 2,100,000 clones; around 96% occur once, and the top ten carry less than 1.5%. The sample originates from a study of shared clonotypes between healthy human individuals. Study-wide findings and caveats: Shared clonotypes: approximately 5.3% naive CD4, around 3.5% naive CD8, 2.3% memory CD4, 0.4% memory CD8.

The CDR3 covers 14 residues. Germline V gene lookup returns CDR1 SGHNT and CDR2 YYREEE (reference sequence). V was trimmed by 0 bases and J by 5 bases, leaving 9 bases between them. The rearrangement joins TRBV5-4 to TRBJ2-1, with D possibly being TRBD1 (6 bases). The specimen sequenced was naive CD8+ T cells sorted from blood. The origin of this receptor is a man aged 18 to 29 in good health. The CDR3 loop is CASSLADSHNEQFF. The CDR3 nucleotides read TGTGCCAGCAGCTTGGCGGACAGCCACAATGAGCAGTTCTTC.